The rows below give T cell receptor beta chains drawn from one sample of a study of blood T cell repertoires in COVID-19. Sequencing was performed with immunoSEQ multiplex PCR; in TCRdb, only in-frame clones are kept and a portion is missing. The data contain under 150,000 clones, around four fifths of them singletons. Sample: peripheral blood. The receptors originated from a woman between 40 and 55 years old with active or convalescent COVID-19. Both conserved end residues are part of each CDR3. The D gene is left open where the match is weak. Size is stated for part of the rows, as once, few or many counts, or as a class when the clone is expanded.

D gene,V gene,J gene,clone size,CDR3 protein,CDR3 DNA
.,TRBV12-3/TRBV12-4,TRBJ2-1,.,CASNGGRSNEQFF,TGTGCCAGCAATGGAGGGCGATCCAATGAGCAGTTCTTC
TRBD1,TRBV7-9,TRBJ2-5,.,CASSVHPGQGGDETQYF,TGTGCCAGCAGCGTGCATCCGGGACAGGGGGGGGACGAGACCCAGTACTTC
.,TRBV29-1,TRBJ2-7,.,CSVEVTGSYEQYF,TGCAGCGTTGAGGTGACAGGATCCTACGAGCAGTACTTC
.,TRBV6-5,TRBJ1-2,.,CASSPQGNYGYTF,TGTGCCAGCAGTCCCCAGGGTAACTATGGCTACACCTTC
TRBD1,TRBV10-3,TRBJ2-7,.,CAISESHGGQGYEQYF,TGTGCCATCAGTGAGTCTCACGGGGGACAGGGCTACGAGCAGTACTTC
TRBD1,TRBV19,TRBJ1-6,.,CASSKRQGSYNSPLHF,TGTGCCAGTAGTAAGCGACAGGGGTCCTATAATTCACCCCTCCACTTT
TRBD2,TRBV27,TRBJ2-7,.,CASSLMGEGHSYEQYF,TGTGCCAGCAGTCTAATGGGGGAGGGTCACTCCTACGAGCAGTACTTC
TRBD1,TRBV18,TRBJ2-1,.,CASSPPDRGFWGNEQFF,TGTGCCAGCTCACCACCCGACAGGGGCTTCTGGGGCAATGAGCAGTTCTTC
.,TRBV15,TRBJ1-5,.,CATSRELEGFQPQHF,TGTGCCACCAGCAGAGAGTTGGAGGGTTTCCAGCCCCAGCATTTT
.,TRBV27,TRBJ1-4,.,CASSLLGGKDEKLFF,TGTGCCAGCAGTTTATTGGGGGGAAAGGATGAAAAACTGTTTTTT
.,TRBV4-3,TRBJ2-7,.,CASSQDFGSPQEQYF,TGCGCCAGCAGCCAAGATTTCGGGTCCCCACAAGAGCAGTACTTC
.,TRBV4-1,TRBJ1-6,.,CASSQGGGSGSPLHF,TGCGCCAGCAGCCAAGGGGGGGGGTCCGGTTCACCCCTCCACTTT
TRBD1,TRBV3-1/TRBV3-2,TRBJ2-7,.,CASTPRGQGINEQYF,TGTGCCAGCACCCCTCGGGGACAGGGGATCAACGAGCAGTACTTC
.,TRBV27,TRBJ1-6,once,CASKGGSGSNSPLHF,TGTGCCAGCAAGGGGGGGTCTGGAAGTAATTCACCCCTCCACTTT
TRBD1,TRBV11-2,TRBJ2-5,.,CASSLDGQALWETQYF,TGTGCCAGCAGCTTAGATGGACAGGCCCTATGGGAGACCCAGTACTTC
.,TRBV6-2/TRBV6-3,TRBJ1-2,.,CASSPWDTQKGGYTF,TGTGCCAGCAGTCCATGGGACACCCAAAAAGGGGGCTACACCTTC
.,TRBV6-5,TRBJ1-1,.,CASRLSRSEAFF,TGTGCCAGCAGACTTTCTCGTTCTGAAGCTTTCTTT
TRBD1,TRBV5-4,TRBJ1-6,.,CASNDRGPNSPLHF,TGTGCCAGCAACGACAGGGGTCCTAATTCACCCCTCCACTTT
.,TRBV23-1,TRBJ1-2,.,CASSQSGRTVYGYTF,TGCGCCAGCAGTCAATCTGGTAGGACAGTCTATGGCTACACCTTC
.,TRBV27,TRBJ1-1,few,CASSLGGNFLINTEAFF,TGTGCCAGCAGTTTAGGAGGGAACTTTCTTATTAACACTGAAGCTTTCTTT
TRBD1,TRBV5-6,TRBJ1-4,.,CASSPSLDRGPEKLFF,TGTGCCAGCAGCCCGAGCCTGGACAGGGGGCCTGAAAAACTGTTTTTT
.,TRBV11-3,TRBJ1-1,.,CASSLQGPYSEAFF,TGTGCCAGCAGCTTACAGGGTCCGTACAGTGAAGCTTTCTTT
.,TRBV24-1,TRBJ2-3,.,CATSETSGTDTQYF,TGTGCCACCAGTGAAACATCCGGCACAGATACGCAGTATTTT
.,TRBV7-2,TRBJ2-5,.,CASLAAVRGETQYF,TGTGCCAGCCTAGCGGCGGTGAGGGGGGAGACCCAGTACTTC
TRBD1,TRBV2,TRBJ2-7,.,CASSLQGEAYEQYF,TGTGCCAGCAGTCTACAGGGGGAAGCCTACGAGCAGTACTTC
.,TRBV2,TRBJ2-2,many,CASRQGGRARTGELFF,TGTGCCAGCCGCCAGGGGGGTCGGGCCAGGACCGGGGAGCTGTTTTTT
TRBD1,TRBV5-1,TRBJ2-6,.,CASRQGLMTSGANVLTF,TGCGCCAGCAGACAGGGGTTAATGACCTCTGGGGCCAACGTCCTGACTTTC
TRBD1,TRBV6-5,TRBJ1-1,.,CASRDRGRNTEAFF,TGTGCCAGCAGGGACAGGGGGCGGAACACTGAAGCTTTCTTT
.,TRBV19,TRBJ1-1,.,CASSIDLAGTEAFF,TGTGCCAGTAGTATAGATTTGGCGGGCACTGAAGCTTTCTTT
TRBD1,TRBV11-2,TRBJ1-1,once,CASSSMLDRAGAFF,TGTGCCAGCAGCTCGATGCTTGACAGGGCTGGAGCTTTCTTT
.,TRBV4-1,TRBJ2-1,.,CASSQGSGFYNEQFF,TGCGCCAGCAGCCAAGGATCCGGTTTCTACAATGAGCAGTTCTTC
.,TRBV6-1,TRBJ1-5,.,CASSEAGANQPQHF,TGTGCCAGCAGTGAAGCGGGGGCTAATCAGCCCCAGCATTTT
TRBD1,TRBV19,TRBJ1-2,.,CASSPPGTGPPMGYTF,TGTGCCAGTAGCCCACCCGGGACAGGGCCTCCTATGGGCTACACCTTC
.,TRBV7-2,TRBJ1-6,.,CASSYNTNSPLHF,TGTGCCAGCAGCTACAACACAAATTCACCCCTCCACTTT
TRBD1,TRBV7-9,TRBJ2-5,.,CASSPGTGVRETQYF,TGTGCCAGCAGCCCCGGGACAGGGGTGCGAGAGACCCAGTACTTC
.,TRBV6-5,TRBJ1-1,.,CASSLRNTEAFF,TGTGCCAGCAGCCTCAGGAACACTGAAGCTTTCTTT
.,TRBV5-6,TRBJ1-5,.,CASSRRGSNQPQHF,TGTGCCAGCAGCCGCAGGGGTAGCAATCAGCCCCAGCATTTT
.,TRBV5-1,TRBJ1-2,.,CASSFSVGGSSYGYTF,TGCGCCAGCAGCTTCTCGGTTGGAGGGTCAAGCTATGGCTACACCTTC
.,TRBV5-1,TRBJ2-2,few,CASSLPTANTGELFF,TGCGCCAGCAGCTTGCCGACAGCGAACACCGGGGAGCTGTTTTTT